The clone carrying this TCR beta chain was counted only a few times. The data derive from a study of blood T cell repertoires in COVID-19. Study-wide background: Spain, Italy and the United States supplied samples that represented acute and convalescent COVID-19. Sources were T cells, B-cell-depleted T cells, or PBMCs; the material itself was cDNA or gDNA.

In the authors' workflow: Amplified reference gene primers provided the basis for estimating nucleated cell counts. Generated by immunoSEQ multiplex PCR, the TCRdb table keeps only in-frame clones and is missing some. V and J calls and clone size are given by that table; D and trimming were obtained from the DNA. Of just under 150,000 clones listed, over 80% are singletons. Trimming pared 7 bases from V and 2 bases from J, leaving 14 bases between. The CDR3 has 14 residues. Germline-derived CDR1 and CDR2 are LNHDA and SQIVND (reference sequence). V is TRBV19 and J is TRBJ1-2; D might be TRBD1 (6 bases). Specimen: peripheral blood. The clonotype originates from a man aged 50-59 years who had recovered from COVID-19. CDR3 DNA sequence: TGTGCCAGTACCCTTAGCAGGGGCAACTATGGCTACACCTTC. It codes for CASTLSRGNYGYTF.